Listed below are T cell receptor beta chains from one sample, sequenced in a study of T cell repertoires in cytomegalovirus infection. These receptors' targets are unknown. TCRdb analysed the reads with MiXCR anew, one entry per CDR3 protein. The sample has 70,000 to 95,000 distinct CDR3 sequences, approximately 32% seen once. Sequenced here: CD8+ T cells from cultured PBMCs, sampled from culture after CMV antigen stimulation. These receptor sequences come from a human donor in good health (CMV status not recorded). Some clones in this sample may be carry-over from other donors' samples. Each CDR3 is given with its conserved first and last residue. The order of the fields is V gene, CDR3 length, D gene, clone size, J gene, CDR3 protein, CDR3 DNA. The D gene is left open where the match is weak. Rows give clone size only sometimes, using once, few, many, or a class for an expanded clone.

TRBV27,15,TRBD1,few,TRBJ2-2,CASSQGQGGTGELFF,TGTGCCAGCAGCCAAGGACAGGGCGGGACCGGGGAGCTGTTTTTT
TRBV3-1,16,.,.,TRBJ2-5,CASSQERQLGGETQYF,TGTGCCAGCAGCCAAGAGCGTCAACTGGGTGGAGAGACCCAGTACTTC
TRBV20-1,17,.,few,TRBJ1-1,CSASSTGTLLSNTEAFF,TGCAGTGCTAGCTCTACCGGGACCCTCCTCTCGAACACTGAAGCTTTCTTT
TRBV7-9,13,TRBD1,few,TRBJ2-1,CAGGQGAWNEQFF,TGTGCGGGTGGACAGGGGGCATGGAATGAGCAGTTCTTC
TRBV24-1,13,.,.,TRBJ1-5,CASSGGSNQPQHF,TGTGCCAGCAGTGGAGGCAGCAATCAGCCCCAGCATTTT
TRBV7-2,15,.,.,TRBJ2-7,CASSSGTDSSYEQYF,TGTGCCAGCAGCTCGGGGACTGATTCCTCCTACGAGCAGTACTTC
TRBV15,14,.,few,TRBJ2-1,CATSRVTRENEQFF,TGTGCCACCAGCAGAGTCACTAGGGAGAATGAGCAGTTCTTC
TRBV7-9,12,.,.,TRBJ1-4,CASTSGGEKLFF,TGTGCCAGCACCTCCGGGGGGGAAAAACTGTTTTTT
TRBV11-2,20,TRBD1,many,TRBJ2-7,CASSRYFGGTGLKPSYEQYF,TGTGCCAGCAGCCGATATTTTGGGGGGACAGGCCTTAAACCGTCCTACGAGCAGTACTTC
TRBV9,16,TRBD1,.,TRBJ1-1,CASSASGTDLYTEAFF,TGTGCCAGCAGCGCCTCCGGGACAGACTTATACACTGAAGCTTTCTTT
TRBV5-1,14,TRBD1,few,TRBJ1-3,CASSFGTAGNTIYF,TGCGCCAGCAGCTTCGGGACAGCTGGAAACACCATATATTTT
TRBV7-2,12,.,.,TRBJ2-2,CASSSSGGELFF,TGTGCCAGCAGCTCGAGCGGCGGGGAGCTGTTTTTT
TRBV7-2,14,.,.,TRBJ2-7,CASSFQGTSYEQYF,TGTGCCAGCAGCTTTCAGGGGACCTCCTACGAGCAGTACTTC
TRBV15,16,.,few,TRBJ2-5,CATSRDGVQGKETQYF,TGTGCCACCAGCAGAGATGGAGTACAGGGAAAAGAGACCCAGTACTTC
TRBV27,12,.,few,TRBJ1-2,CASSGRTNGYTF,TGTGCCAGCTCAGGACGGACCAATGGCTACACCTTC
TRBV19,16,TRBD2,few,TRBJ2-3,CASSISTGGRSDTQYF,TGTGCCAGTAGTATCTCTACGGGGGGGCGGTCAGATACGCAGTATTTT
TRBV5-6,12,.,few,TRBJ2-5,CASSSVQETQYF,TGTGCCAGCAGCTCGGTCCAAGAGACCCAGTACTTC
TRBV24-1,15,.,.,TRBJ1-2,CATSDRTVANYGYTF,TGTGCCACCAGTGATCGGACGGTTGCTAACTATGGCTACACCTTC
TRBV15,14,.,.,TRBJ1-1,CATSRLTANTEAFF,TGTGCCACCAGCCGCCTGACAGCGAACACTGAAGCTTTCTTT
TRBV27,16,TRBD1,many,TRBJ1-5,CASRYLGGVSNQPQHF,TGTGCCAGCAGATATTTAGGGGGCGTGAGCAATCAGCCCCAGCATTTT
TRBV19,14,TRBD2,few,TRBJ2-5,CATRASGTQETQYF,TGTGCCACCCGGGCTAGCGGGACCCAAGAGACCCAGTACTTC
TRBV20-1,16,.,.,TRBJ1-1,CSATPLGLYGTFEALF,TGCAGTGCTACCCCCTTAGGACTCTACGGGACATTTGAAGCTTTATTT